What follows describes a single TCR beta chain. The CDR3 is made up of 15 amino acids. CDR1 is LNHNV, CDR2 YYDKDF, per germline (reference sequence). V was pared by 1 base and J by 10 bases, with 16 bases between. The data are from a study of PD-1 blockade in classical Hodgkin lymphoma. Sequenced by immunoSEQ multiplex PCR; TCRdb stores in-frame clones only, minus some. Among 65,000 to 95,000 clones listed, 89% were seen once. Patients all relapsed after autologous stem cell transplantation, and there was variation in brentuximab vedotin exposure. Specimen: peripheral blood mononuclear cells (PBMCs), collected at baseline. The TCR sequence derives from a human donor with classical Hodgkin lymphoma. The chain couples TRBV15 to TRBJ1-4, with a weak D call TRBD1 (5 bases). The chain's CDR3 is CATSRVLLGGGKLFF. The CDR3, as DNA: TGTGCCACCAGCAGAGTACTTCTTGGGGGGGGAAAACTGTTTTTT.